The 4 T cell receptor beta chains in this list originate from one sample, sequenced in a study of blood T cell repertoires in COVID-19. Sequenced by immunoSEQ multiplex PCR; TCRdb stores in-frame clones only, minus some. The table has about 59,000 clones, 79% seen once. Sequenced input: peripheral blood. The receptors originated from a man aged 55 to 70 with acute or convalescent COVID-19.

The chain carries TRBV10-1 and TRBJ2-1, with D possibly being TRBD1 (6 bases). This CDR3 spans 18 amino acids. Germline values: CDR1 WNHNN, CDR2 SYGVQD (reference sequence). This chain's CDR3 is CTQRPTPPGDFSYNEQFF. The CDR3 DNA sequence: TGCACCCAGCGACCGACACCCCCAGGGGATTTCTCCTACAATGAGCAGTTCTTC.

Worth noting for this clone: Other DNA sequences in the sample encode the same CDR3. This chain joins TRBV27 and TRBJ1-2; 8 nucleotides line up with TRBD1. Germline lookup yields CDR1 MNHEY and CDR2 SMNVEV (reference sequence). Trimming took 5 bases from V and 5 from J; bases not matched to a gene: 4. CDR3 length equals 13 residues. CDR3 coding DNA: TGTGCCAGCAGTCCAGGGACAGGTTATGGCTACACCTTC. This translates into CASSPGTGYGYTF.

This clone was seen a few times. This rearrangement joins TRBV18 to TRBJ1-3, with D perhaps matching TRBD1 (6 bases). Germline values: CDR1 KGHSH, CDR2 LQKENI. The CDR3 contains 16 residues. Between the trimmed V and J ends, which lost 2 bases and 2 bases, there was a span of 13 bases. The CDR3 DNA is TGTGCCAGCTCACCATCCAACACAGGGACTGGAAACACCATATATTTT. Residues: CASSPSNTGTGNTIYF.

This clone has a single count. This CDR3 is CASSLAAGAHMNTEAFF. In DNA, the CDR3 is TGTGCCAGCAGCCTGGCTGCAGGGGCCCACATGAACACTGAAGCTTTCTTT. The chain is built from TRBV5-6 and TRBJ1-1; weak D call: TRBD1 (6 bases). Germline CDR1 reads SGHDT; CDR2 reads YYEEEE. The CDR3 is 17 amino acids. Trimming stripped 4 bases from V and 0 bases from J, with 19 bases between. Drawing the rest from reference TRBV5-6 and TRBJ1-1, the complete variable domain is DAGVTQSPTHLIKTRGQQVTLRCSPKSGHDTVSWYQQALGQGPQFIFQYYEEEERQRGNFPDRFSGHQFPNYSSELNVNALLLGDSALYLCASSLAAGAHMNTEAFFGQGTRLTVV.